The 17 T cell receptor beta chains in this list originate from one sample, sequenced in a study of vaccination and CD4 T cells after COVID-19. Cultured CD4+ T-cell DNA underwent Oncomine TCR Beta short-read sequencing. One entry per CDR3 protein, called by TCRdb with MiXCR from the PCR reads. The repertoire holds thousands of distinct CDR3 sequences, with more than 20% as singletons. The antigens of these receptors remain unknown. Treatment reported: approximately nine-day PBMC culture with coronavirus spike peptide pools or control peptides (ViraFEST assay). Sequences were obtained from cultured CD4+ T cells from blood. Every receptor here comes from a human donor with COVID-19.

J is TRBJ1-1 and V is TRBV5-5, with unresolved D. Trimming cost V 1 base and J 2 bases, with 12 bases left between them. There are 15 residues in the CDR3. Germline CDR1 reads SGHKS; CDR2 reads YYEKEE (reference sequence). The CDR3 protein is CASSLMSPSNTEAFF. CDR3 coding DNA: TGTGCCAGCAGCTTGATGTCACCTTCAAACACTGAAGCTTTCTTT.

The chain employs TRBV6-1 and TRBJ2-1, with 10 nucleotides matching TRBD2. The trim removed 7 bases at V and 6 bases at J, leaving 6 bases unmatched. Per the germline V gene, CDR1 is MNHNS and CDR2 is SASEGT. CDR3 length: 14 amino acids. CDR3 protein: CASTTGLASNEQFF. The CDR3 DNA reads TGTGCCAGCACTACGGGACTAGCGTCCAATGAGCAGTTCTTC.

A remark on this clonotype: Mismatch with germline at one junction end may stem from a read error. The CDR3, as DNA: TGTGCTAGCAGCGCCACTAGCGGGGGGGCCCCCAATGAGCAGTTCTTC. As protein: CASSATSGGAPNEQFF. The chain is built from TRBV7-7 and TRBJ2-1, with 13 bases identical to TRBD2. Germline V gene data show CDR1 as SSHAT and CDR2 as FNYEAQ (reference sequence). This CDR3 has 16 residues.

V and J are TRBV5-1 and TRBJ2-7; 9 bases are a match to TRBD2. CDR3 length: 15 residues. V was clipped by 4 bases and J by 0 bases; unmatched bases: 5. CDR1 SGHRS and CDR2 YFSETQ come from the germline V gene. CDR3 residues: CASSLARGGSYEQYF. The CDR3 DNA reads TGCGCCAGCAGCCTGGCGCGGGGGGGCTCCTACGAGCAGTACTTC.

This clonotype was seen only a few times. V usage is TRBV2 and J usage is TRBJ1-3; D is perhaps TRBD1 (5 bases). V was cut by 6 bases and J by 4 bases, with 10 bases left in between. Per germline, CDR1 SNHLY and CDR2 FYNNEI. The CDR3 is 13 amino acids. The CDR3 region is CASSPGQGNTIYF. Written as DNA, the CDR3 is TGTGCCAGCAGCCCCGGACAAGGAAACACCATATATTTT.

This chain uses TRBV4-3 with TRBJ1-2; D possibly corresponds to TRBD1 (5 bases). The CDR3 runs 15 residues. V dropped 0 bases and J dropped 7 bases, with 15 bases sitting between them. Germline assignment: CDR1 LGHNA and CDR2 YSLEER. In DNA form, the CDR3 reads TGCGCCAGCAGCCAAGAGTTTCACAGGCAAGGTGGCTACACCTTC. Its protein is CASSQEFHRQGGYTF.

Only a few counts were recorded for this clonotype. The chain is built from TRBV6-1 and TRBJ2-2; possible D gene TRBD1, 6 bases. Germline V gene sequence: CDR1 MNHNS, CDR2 SASEGT. The CDR3 contains 14 residues. V was shortened by 7 bases and J by 6 bases, with 15 bases between the two germline ends. The CDR3 sequence: CASTPRGFAGELFF. The CDR3 nucleotides read TGTGCCAGCACCCCCAGGGGTTTTGCCGGGGAGCTGTTTTTT.

This clonotype counts as medium-sized (0.01 to 0.1%). In nucleotides, the CDR3 is TGTGCCACCAGTGATTCGGCGGGGGGGCCGAGGGAGACCCAGTACTTC. Protein: CATSDSAGGPRETQYF. The chain employs TRBV24-1 and TRBJ2-5, with 9 bases aligning to TRBD2. CDR3 length: 16 amino acids. The J segment lost 5 bases and the V segment lost 2 bases, leaving 8 bases of the junction unmatched. CDR1 is KGHDR, CDR2 SFDVKD, per germline.

In this sample, this clonotype is medium-sized (0.01 to 0.1%). The chain links TRBV20-1 to TRBJ2-4; 7 bases fit TRBD2. V was clipped by 4 bases and J by 8 bases; unmatched bases: 11. The germline V gene encodes CDR1 DFQATT and CDR2 SNEGSKA (reference sequence). The CDR3 length is 14 residues. CDR3 coding DNA: TGCAGTGCTATATCTAGCGGTCGAGGGGACATTCAGTACTTC. As protein: CSAISSGRGDIQYF.

This clonotype rates as medium-sized. The chain couples TRBV27 to TRBJ1-6; D uncertain. V was clipped by 5 bases and J by 0 bases, with 11 bases between them. CDR3 length equals 16 residues. Germline-derived CDR1 and CDR2 are MNHEY and SMNVEV (reference sequence). CDR3 amino acids: CASSRYSSSYNSPLHF. CDR3 sequence (DNA): TGTGCCAGCAGTCGGTACTCTAGCTCCTATAATTCACCCCTCCACTTT.

Only a few counts were recorded for this clonotype. This chain connects TRBV28 to TRBJ2-5, with D possibly being TRBD1 (6 bases). Germline V gene lookup returns CDR1 MDHEN and CDR2 SYDVKM. V lost 8 bases to trimming and J lost 4 bases, with 11 bases between them. The CDR3 is 12 amino acids. The CDR3 nucleotides read TGTGCCAGCCAGGGGTGGCGAGAGACCCAGTACTTC. Protein: CASQGWRETQYF. Complete variable domain (other parts from reference TRBV28 and TRBJ2-5): DVKVTQSSRYLVKRTGEKVFLECVQDMDHENMFWYRQDPGLGLRLIYFSYDVKMKEKGDIPEGYSVSREKKERFSLILESASTNQTSMYLCASQGWRETQYFGPGTRLLVL.

The chain employs TRBV12-3 or TRBV12-4 and TRBJ2-3; D not resolved. With 3 bases removed from V and 2 bases from J, the gap between germline ends came to 6 bases. This CDR3 has 13 amino acids. The CDR3 nucleotides read TGTGCCAGCAGTTTTGGAGACACAGATACGCAGTATTTT. As protein: CASSFGDTDTQYF.

V gene TRBV7-6 combines with J gene TRBJ2-2; TRBD2 matches at 8 bases. The V segment lost 1 base and the J segment 4 bases; nucleotides outside the gene matches: 2. Germline V gene data show CDR1 as SGHVS and CDR2 as FNYEAQ. The CDR3 is 15 residues long. The CDR3 sequence is CASSLGGGSTGELFF. The CDR3 region has the DNA TGTGCCAGCAGCTTAGGCGGGGGGTCCACCGGGGAGCTGTTTTTT.

In its sample, this clonotype was seen a few times. The chain links TRBV7-6 to TRBJ2-1, with D possibly matching TRBD2 (5 bases). Per the germline V gene, CDR1 is SGHVS and CDR2 is FNYEAQ. V lost 0 bases and J 7 bases, leaving 7 bases between the germline ends. This CDR3 has 13 residues. CDR3 DNA sequence: TGTGCCAGCAGCTTAGCGTCGGGAAATGAGCAGTTCTTC. Protein sequence: CASSLASGNEQFF.

Relative to its sample, this clonotype is medium-sized (0.01 to 0.1%). This sequence joins TRBV7-9 and TRBJ1-6; D not resolved. The CDR3 totals 15 residues. V gave up 5 bases and J gave up 4 bases, with 12 bases separating them. CDR1 SEHNR and CDR2 FQNEAQ come from the germline V gene (reference sequence). CDR3 sequence reads: CASSQAGMYNSPLHF. The CDR3 nucleotides read TGTGCCAGCAGCCAGGCGGGGATGTATAATTCACCCCTCCACTTT.

V and J are TRBV27 and TRBJ1-3; TRBD1 agrees at 9 bases. Trimming took 5 bases from V and 0 from J; bases not matched to a gene: 2. The CDR3 is 15 residues long. Germline V CDR1 and CDR2: MNHEY, SMNVEV (reference sequence). CDR3 region: CASSRQGVSGNTIYF. CDR3 sequence (DNA): TGTGCCAGCAGTAGACAGGGGGTCTCTGGAAACACCATATATTTT.

This sequence joins TRBV6-5 and TRBJ2-5; 7 bases line up with TRBD1. V lost 0 bases to trimming and J lost 2 bases; unmatched junction nucleotides: 3. Germline assignment: CDR1 MNHEY and CDR2 SVGAGI. The CDR3 contains 15 residues. The CDR3 spells CASSYSHRGQETQYF. In DNA form, the CDR3 reads TGTGCCAGCAGTTACTCCCACAGGGGTCAAGAGACCCAGTACTTC.